This T cell receptor beta chain was recorded in a study of blood T cells in healthy people across ages. This CDR3 region has 15 residues. Germline loops: CDR1 SEHNR, CDR2 FQNEAQ (reference sequence). Trimming stripped 5 bases from V and 5 bases from J, with 19 bases between. Aged roughly 6 to 100, donors were systemically healthy Caucasians from Russia. It was with a sample-barcoded 5' primer and a J-beta primer mix that a second PCR of roughly 7 to 12 cycles was run. MiXCR, applied by TCRdb to the 5' RACE reads, yields one record per CDR3 protein. Among fewer than 2 million distinct CDR3 sequences listed, about two fifths were seen once.

Sample: blood. The receptor was derived from a human donor in good health. The V call is TRBV7-9, the J call TRBJ2-7; D unclear. CDR3 in amino acids: CASSPVGPLDHEQYF. The CDR3 nucleotides read TGTGCCAGCAGCCCCGTTGGGCCCCTTGACCACGAGCAGTACTTC.